This T cell receptor beta chain was sequenced in a study of Ad26.COV2.S vaccination and SARS-CoV-2 variants (dated by TCRdb to the early 2020s). Regarding the complete study: Donors in the vaccine arm were drawn from COV1001, a phase I-IIa trial of Ad26.COV2.S in healthy adults that was multicentre, randomized, double-blind and placebo-controlled. Ad26.COV2.S was administered intramuscularly at a dose of 5x10^10 or 1x10^11 viral particles, either as one shot or as two shots given 56 days apart. TCRbeta repertoire sequencing served as the tool for gauging how specific and how broad the SARS-CoV-2-reactive T cell receptors were following Ad26.COV2.S vaccination. A total of 32 samples were included in the TCR-sequenced set, comprising 19 Ad26.COV2.S vaccine recipients, 5 placebo recipients and 8 SARS-CoV-2 convalescent individuals. Trial participants were randomized into five groups of five: low-dose or high-dose Ad26.COV2.S given once or twice, or placebo on both occasions. Investigators did not know the trial group allocation while performing experiments and assessing outcomes.

This specimen's treatment or condition label, per the study, means: around 19 received Ad26.COV2.S at low or high dose, single or two shots; several received placebo; per-sample allocation not given. For vaccine and placebo recipients, repertoires were sequenced using samples collected on day 63 after the first injection. Cohort 1b enrolled about two dozen adults aged 18-55 years at a single site in Boston, USA, between 29 July and 7 August 2020. As a vaccine, Ad26.COV2.S was a replication-incompetent adenovirus type 26 vector that expressed a prefusion-stabilized SARS-CoV-2 spike protein derived from the original Wuhan strain. The immunoSEQ Assay was used to sequence TCRbeta CDR3 regions. After extraction, genomic DNA underwent amplification by bias-controlled multiplex PCR, followed by high-throughput sequencing. On the authors' methods: To quantify the absolute abundance of every unique TCRbeta CDR3 region, sequences were collapsed and filtered. T cell fraction was estimated by normalizing TCRbeta template counts to usable DNA, which was measured by amplifying reference genes present in all nucleated cells. Repertoire TCRs were annotated as SARS-CoV-2-specific when V gene, CDR3 amino acid sequence and J gene were exactly matched to a known reactive TCR set. MIRA supplied the reference SARS-CoV-2 TCR set, which was filtered for enrichment in COVID-19-positive ImmuneCODE repertoires so that public or cross-reactive TCRs were removed. Using the MIRA antigens, annotated TCRs were further analysed by specific ORF or by position within an ORF. Breadth was defined as the number of annotated unique rearrangements divided by the total number of unique productive rearrangements, and depth was defined as the summed frequency of the annotated unique rearrangements. TCR breadth was compared between groups using two-sided Wilcoxon rank-sum tests. TCRdb mirrors the immuneACCESS table, restricted to in-frame sequences. Some clones are absent from its copies; in checked studies, under half trace to an unresolved V gene, and the reason for the others is unknown. From that table come the V and J calls and clone size; the DNA was used to work out D and trimming. The sample has 440,000 or so clones on record, 90% of them singletons. Less than 4.5% of the sample goes to the ten largest clones.

General study outcomes and caveats: It was noted by the authors that total T cell responses may have been underestimated by the TCR breadth and depth analyses. Vaccine and placebo recipients had similar non-spike TCR breadth, a finding consistent with the vaccine containing only spike. Comparing responses between vaccine doses or regimens was not something the study was powered to do. Compared with placebo recipients, Ad26.COV2.S recipients showed higher spike-specific TCR breadth (P = 0.0014). After vaccination, substantial breadth of spike-specific CD8+ and CD4+ T cell responses was reported.

In the case of this clone: The clone's antigen remains unknown. No clone much larger than this one lies a single base away; base qualities are absent.

Counted from cysteine to phenylalanine, this CDR3 has 13 amino acids. Kept here is only the CDR3 DNA, which spans 39 bases and is read in frame from base 1. The germline ends are 8 bases apart after V is trimmed by 5 bases and J by 3 bases. CDR1 and CDR2, per the germline V gene, are MNHEY and SVGAGI. The sequencing here drew on peripheral blood, taken in a trial of Ad26.COV2.S vaccine versus placebo. The sequence links TRBV6-5 to TRBJ1-5; 6 matching bases give a weak D call of TRBD1. The sequence was collected from a person aged 18-60 years who received the Ad26.COV2.S COVID-19 vaccine or a placebo. The CDR3 corresponds to CASSTGSNQPQHF. The nucleotide sequence reads TGTGCCAGCAGTACAGGGTCCAATCAGCCCCAGCATTTT.